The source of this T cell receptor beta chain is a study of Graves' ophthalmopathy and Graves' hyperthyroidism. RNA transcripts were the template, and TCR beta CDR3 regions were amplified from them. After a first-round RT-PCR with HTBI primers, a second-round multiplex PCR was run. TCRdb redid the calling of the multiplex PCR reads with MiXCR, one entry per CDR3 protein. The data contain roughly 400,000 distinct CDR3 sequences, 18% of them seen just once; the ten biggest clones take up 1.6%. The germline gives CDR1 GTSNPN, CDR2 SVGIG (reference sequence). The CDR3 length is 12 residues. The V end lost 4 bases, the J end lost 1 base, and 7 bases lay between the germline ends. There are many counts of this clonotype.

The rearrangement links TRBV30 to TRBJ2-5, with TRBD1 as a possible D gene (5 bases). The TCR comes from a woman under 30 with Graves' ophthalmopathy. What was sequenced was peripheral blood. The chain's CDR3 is CAWTQGQETQYF. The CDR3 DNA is TGTGCCTGGACGCAGGGCCAAGAGACCCAGTACTTC.